Reported below is one TCR beta chain. The data originate from a study of blood T cell repertoires in COVID-19. About the study: Spain, Italy and the United States supplied samples that represented acute and convalescent COVID-19. PBMCs, B-cell-depleted T cells, or T cells provided the cDNA or gDNA that made up the material.

Measured with immunoSEQ multiplex PCR; TCRdb has only the in-frame clones, and not every one. The repertoire holds approximately 150,000 clones, roughly 84% seen once, with over 2.5% in the top ten. From germline, CDR1 is SQVTM and CDR2 ANQGSEA. Trimming stripped 6 bases from V and 3 bases from J, with 20 bases between. CDR3 size: 15 residues. J is TRBJ1-1 and V is TRBV29-1, with D maybe TRBD1 (5 bases). The sequenced material came from peripheral blood. This clonotype was obtained from a human donor with acute or convalescent COVID-19. The donor label of this sample is uncertain. The CDR3 spells CSVAKSRGGDTEAFF. CDR3 nucleotide sequence: TGCAGCGTCGCCAAGAGTAGGGGCGGGGACACTGAAGCTTTCTTT.